These 18 T cell receptor beta chains were all obtained from the same sample, sequenced in a study of blood T cell repertoires in COVID-19 (TCRdb year 2020). Library method: the immunoSEQ multiplex PCR assay. TCRdb re-hosts the immuneACCESS table, in-frame sequences only. Its copies lack some clones; in the studies checked, an unresolved V gene accounts for under half of them, and the cause for the rest is not known. The sample table records over 130,000 clones; 85% of these occur just once. In total, the top ten clones hold around 2.9% of the sample. The source material was peripheral blood. These receptor sequences come from a man aged 50 to 60 with acute or convalescent COVID-19.

The chain is built from TRBV7-3 and TRBJ2-1; 9 nucleotides align to TRBD1. CDR3 length equals 18 residues. Germline trimming cut 4 bases from V and 5 bases from J; bases unmatched to any gene: 15. Germline V CDR1 and CDR2: SGHTA, FQGTGA. This chain's CDR3 is CASSCSQPGGQGDNEQFF. CDR3 DNA sequence: TGTGCCAGCAGCTGCTCCCAACCCGGGGGACAGGGAGACAATGAGCAGTTCTTC.

The genes are TRBV27 and TRBJ2-5; 7 nucleotides agree with TRBD1. Per germline, CDR1 MNHEY and CDR2 SMNVEV (reference sequence). The CDR3 sequence is 17 residues long. With V trimmed by 2 bases and J by 0 bases, 9 bases remained unmatched. The CDR3 region has the DNA TGTGCCAGCAGTTTACTAGGGGGCCCGGGGTACCAAGAGACCCAGTACTTC. It yields the protein CASSLLGGPGYQETQYF.

The rearrangement uses TRBV6-1 and TRBJ1-5; D gene unclear. From germline, CDR1 is MNHNS and CDR2 SASEGT. V was trimmed by 3 bases and J by 0 bases, leaving 9 bases between them. The CDR3 consists of 15 residues. In nucleotides, the CDR3 is TGTGCCAGCAGTGAGGGCCTACATAGCAATCAGCCCCAGCATTTT. It specifies CASSEGLHSNQPQHF.

The V and J genes are TRBV5-6 and TRBJ1-1; TRBD1 matches 7 bases. CDR3 length equals 15 residues. V shed 2 bases and J 2 bases; nucleotides not matched to a gene: 6. Germline assignment: CDR1 SGHDT and CDR2 YYEEEE. The chain's CDR3 is CASSFPGTANTEAFF. The CDR3 DNA is TGTGCCAGCAGCTTTCCCGGGACAGCTAACACTGAAGCTTTCTTT. Using reference TRBV5-6 and TRBJ1-1 for the parts outside the CDR3, the full variable domain is DAGVTQSPTHLIKTRGQQVTLRCSPKSGHDTVSWYQQALGQGPQFIFQYYEEEERQRGNFPDRFSGHQFPNYSSELNVNALLLGDSALYLCASSFPGTANTEAFFGQGTRLTVV.

The rearrangement links TRBV28 to TRBJ2-1; D unclear. V was shortened by 5 bases and J by 1 base, with 12 bases between the two germline ends. The germline V gene has CDR1 MDHEN and CDR2 SYDVKM. The CDR3 extends over 15 amino acids. Here the CDR3 reads CASSTYSESYNEQFF. The CDR3 bases are TGTGCCAGCAGTACCTATTCTGAGTCCTACAATGAGCAGTTCTTC.

The rearrangement joins TRBV6-5 to TRBJ1-1; D remains unclear. The V end was cut by 6 bases, the J end by 1 base, with 15 bases between. This CDR3 is 15 amino acids long. CDR1 and CDR2 (germline): MNHEY, SVGAGI. This CDR3 reads CASSLRRAGNTEAFF. The CDR3 DNA follows: TGTGCCAGCAGCCTTAGGAGGGCAGGGAACACTGAAGCTTTCTTT.

V gene TRBV7-9 combines with J gene TRBJ1-2; D is uncertain. V shed 5 bases and J shed 4 bases, with 14 bases lying between them. CDR1 and CDR2 from the germline V gene are SEHNR and FQNEAQ (reference sequence). This CDR3 comprises 14 residues. The CDR3 region is CASSPGGMIYGYTF. For the CDR3, the DNA is TGTGCCAGCAGCCCCGGAGGGATGATCTATGGCTACACCTTC. Supplemented by reference TRBV7-9 and TRBJ1-2, the full variable domain reads DTGVSQNPRHKITKRGQNVTFRCDPISEHNRLYWYRQTLGQGPEFLTYFQNEAQLEKSRLLSDRFSAERPKGSFSTLEIQRTEQGDSAMYLCASSPGGMIYGYTFGSGTRLTVV.

The chain uses TRBV7-8 and TRBJ1-2, with 7 positions matching TRBD1. J lost 5 bases, V lost 5 bases, and 11 bases had no gene match. The length of the CDR3 is 15 residues. Germline assignment: CDR1 SGHVS and CDR2 FQNEAQ. The CDR3: CASSPNEGAWYGYTF. Here the CDR3 DNA reads TGTGCCAGCAGCCCCAACGAGGGGGCTTGGTATGGCTACACCTTC.

V is TRBV7-8 and J is TRBJ2-5; 10 positions match TRBD1. The CDR3 contains 16 residues. V dropped 5 bases and J dropped 4; count of bases not matched to a gene: 10. Germline lookup yields CDR1 SGHVS and CDR2 FQNEAQ. The CDR3 nucleotides are TGTGCCAGCAGCCCGGACAGGGGGTACCATGTAGAGACCCAGTACTTC. Translated, it gives CASSPDRGYHVETQYF.

The rearrangement links TRBV19 to TRBJ1-3, with D unclear. Germline loops: CDR1 LNHDA, CDR2 SQIVND (reference sequence). CDR3 length: 15 residues. Deletions cut 7 bases from V and 3 bases from J, with 16 bases between. The CDR3 region is CASTNLGGDGNTIYF. Written as DNA, the CDR3 is TGTGCCAGTACAAACCTGGGAGGAGATGGAAACACCATATATTTT.

The gene calls are TRBV19 and TRBJ2-7; tentatively, D is TRBD2 (6 bases). CDR3 length equals 14 residues. Germline V gene lookup returns CDR1 LNHDA and CDR2 SQIVND (reference sequence). V was trimmed by 1 base and J by 4 bases, leaving 11 bases between them. CDR3 sequence reads: CASSIAGRSYEQYF. The CDR3 DNA reads TGTGCCAGTAGTATAGCAGGGAGGAGTTACGAGCAGTACTTC. Looking up the rest from reference TRBV19 and TRBJ2-7 gives the full variable domain: DGGITQSPKYLFRKEGQNVTLSCEQNLNHDAMYWYRQDPGQGLRLIYYSQIVNDFQKGDIAEGYSVSREKKESFPLTVTSAQKNPTAFYLCASSIAGRSYEQYFGPGTRLTVT.

The chain recombines TRBV29-1 with TRBJ2-1; TRBD2 might be the D (6 bases). The V gene lost 3 bases and the J gene lost 6 bases, with 15 bases spanning the gap. The CDR3 is made up of 14 amino acids. Per the germline V gene, CDR1 is SQVTM and CDR2 is ANQGSEA. The CDR3, as DNA: TGCAGCGTTGAGGGAATAGCGGAAGGCAATGAGCAGTTCTTC. Translation: CSVEGIAEGNEQFF.

The chain couples TRBV2 to TRBJ1-5; D not certain. V was trimmed by 4 bases and J by 4 bases, leaving 8 bases between them. This CDR3 comprises 13 residues. Germline lookup yields CDR1 SNHLY and CDR2 FYNNEI. CDR3 sequence reads: CASSVWLNQPQHF. CDR3 in DNA: TGTGCCAGCAGTGTGTGGCTTAATCAGCCCCAGCATTTT.

The chain couples TRBV14 to TRBJ1-3; 8 bases match TRBD1. Losses at the gene ends were 1 base for V and 4 bases for J; bases not matched to a gene: 6. Germline lookup yields CDR1 SGHDN and CDR2 FVKESK. This CDR3 is 16 amino acids long. CDR3 nucleotide sequence: TGTGCCAGCAGCCAAGTCCCAGGGGGCCTCGGAAACACCATATATTTT. Translated, it gives CASSQVPGGLGNTIYF. Full variable domain (missing parts from reference TRBV14 and TRBJ1-3): EAGVTQFPSHSVIEKGQTVTLRCDPISGHDNLYWYRRVMGKEIKFLLHFVKESKQDESGMPNNRFLAERTGGTYSTLKVQPAELEDSGVYFCASSQVPGGLGNTIYFGEGSWLTVV.

This clone appeared once. For the CDR3, the DNA is TGTGCCAGCAGCCCACCCCAGATACGGTCTCGGGTACCCTATGGCTACACCTTC. Translating it yields CASSPPQIRSRVPYGYTF. This chain connects TRBV7-2 to TRBJ1-2; D is ambiguous. CDR1 and CDR2 from the germline V gene are SGHTA and FQGNSA. The CDR3 sequence is 18 residues long. V was cut by 5 bases and J by 4 bases, with 26 bases left in between.

V usage is TRBV5-4 and J usage is TRBJ2-5; the match to TRBD2 covers 8 bases. The CDR3 covers 14 residues. The germline V gene has CDR1 SGHNT and CDR2 YYREEE (reference sequence). V was pared by 3 bases and J by 5 bases, with 6 bases of the junction left unmatched. CDR3 loop: CASSSGLAGETQYF. The CDR3 nucleotides read TGTGCCAGCAGCTCTGGACTAGCTGGGGAGACCCAGTACTTC.

This chain links TRBV7-9 with TRBJ1-2; 9 bases match TRBD1. The J segment lost 8 bases and the V segment lost 3 bases, leaving 4 bases of the junction unmatched. Germline assignment: CDR1 SEHNR and CDR2 FQNEAQ (reference sequence). The CDR3 sequence is 13 residues long. DNA of the CDR3: TGTGCCAGCAGCTTGGGACAGGGAGACGGCTACACCTTC. It translates to CASSLGQGDGYTF.

The rearrangement uses TRBV3-1 (or the pseudogene TRBV3-2) and TRBJ2-3; 12 nucleotides match TRBD2. CDR1 and CDR2 (germline): LGHDT, YNNKEL (reference sequence). The J segment lost 7 bases and the V segment lost 4 bases, leaving 6 bases of the junction unmatched. The CDR3 totals 15 residues. This CDR3 is CASSLTSGSSHTQYF. The CDR3 nucleotides are TGTGCCAGCAGCCTGACTAGCGGGAGTTCACATACGCAGTATTTT.